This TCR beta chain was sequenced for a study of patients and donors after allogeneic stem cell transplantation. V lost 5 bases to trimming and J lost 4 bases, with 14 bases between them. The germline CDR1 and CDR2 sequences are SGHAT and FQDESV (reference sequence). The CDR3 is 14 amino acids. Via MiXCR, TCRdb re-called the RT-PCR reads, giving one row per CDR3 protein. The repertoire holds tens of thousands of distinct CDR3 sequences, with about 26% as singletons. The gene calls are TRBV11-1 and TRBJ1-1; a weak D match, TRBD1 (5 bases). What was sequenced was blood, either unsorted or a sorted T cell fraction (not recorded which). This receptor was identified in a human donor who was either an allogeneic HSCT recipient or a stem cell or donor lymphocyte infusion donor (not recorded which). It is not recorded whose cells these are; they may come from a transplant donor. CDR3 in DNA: TGTGCCAGCAGCGCAAGGGGATCTGGCACTGAAGCTTTCTTT. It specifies CASSARGSGTEAFF.